A selection of T cell receptor beta chains follows, all from one sample in a study of control samples from healthy donors and cancer patients. TCRdb's copy holds only in-frame clones and misses some; the assay was immunoSEQ multiplex PCR. The table for this sample gives about 210,000 clones. Sequences were obtained from blood. Source of these receptors: a woman younger than 45 in good health. Each CDR3 is given with its conserved first and last residue.

V: TRBV5-1; length: 14; J: TRBJ2-7; CDR3: CASSPDRDAREQYF
V: TRBV7-6; length: 16; J: TRBJ2-7; CDR3: CASSTTLQGPYYEQYF
V: TRBV6-2/TRBV6-3; length: 15; J: TRBJ1-1; CDR3: CASSSSRERNTEAFF
V: TRBV28; length: 14; J: TRBJ1-1; CDR3: CASSDGGGFTEAFF
V: TRBV5-1; length: 15; J: TRBJ2-2; CDR3: CASSSGTGNTGELFF
V: TRBV7-3; length: 15; J: TRBJ1-4; CDR3: CASSPSYQGPEKLFF
V: TRBV6-5; length: 15; J: TRBJ2-7; CDR3: CASSYPGQGSYEQYF
V: TRBV27; length: 13; J: TRBJ1-4; CDR3: CASRGMGWGELFF
V: TRBV7-2; length: 15; J: TRBJ2-7; CDR3: CASSWGLAGAYEQYF
V: TRBV5-5; length: 16; J: TRBJ1-5; CDR3: CASSLAPDSYNQPQHF
V: TRBV20-1; length: 13; J: TRBJ1-4; CDR3: CSASWQGGEKLFF
V: TRBV19; length: 13; J: TRBJ2-1; CDR3: CASSPRGYNEQFF
V: TRBV9; length: 13; J: TRBJ1-2; CDR3: CASSVEGSYGYTF
V: TRBV4-2; length: 15; J: TRBJ1-4; CDR3: CASSPRGQGNEKLFF
V: TRBV11-2; length: 15; J: TRBJ1-1; CDR3: CASRSTGVRGTEAFF
V: TRBV5-1; length: 11; J: TRBJ2-1; CDR3: CASSPGHEQFF
V: TRBV21-1; length: 15; J: TRBJ1-5; CDR3: CASSPGTLGNQPQHF
V: TRBV6-4; length: 16; J: TRBJ1-6; CDR3: CASSEEGPSQFSPLHF
V: TRBV4-3; length: 19; J: TRBJ1-2; CDR3: CASSQDISDRAMTYYGYTF
V: TRBV12-3/TRBV12-4; length: 12; J: TRBJ1-2; CDR3: CASRDPSYGYTF
V: TRBV21-1; length: 15; J: TRBJ2-7; CDR3: CASSNEGIGTYEQYF
V: TRBV30; length: 12; J: TRBJ2-6; CDR3: CAWTPGANVLTF
V: TRBV14; length: 13; J: TRBJ1-1; CDR3: CASSQDWNTEAFF
V: TRBV28; length: 13; J: TRBJ1-2; CDR3: CASSLSGTYGYTF
V: TRBV18; length: 13; J: TRBJ2-5; CDR3: CASSPRDRETQYF
V: TRBV2; length: 12; J: TRBJ1-5; CDR3: CASSAVGGPQHF
V: TRBV13; length: 15; J: TRBJ1-6; CDR3: CASSEGQGWSAPLHF
V: TRBV19; length: 15; J: TRBJ1-2; CDR3: CASSFPGAPIYGYTF
V: TRBV28; length: 15; J: TRBJ2-7; CDR3: CASSLIAGTPYEQYF
V: TRBV7-2; length: 14; J: TRBJ2-7; CDR3: CASSPGEGGYEQYF
V: TRBV9; length: 12; J: TRBJ2-5; CDR3: CASSVVGETQYF
V: TRBV7-9; length: 14; J: TRBJ1-1; CDR3: CASSLDRMNTEAFF
V: TRBV21-1; length: 16; J: TRBJ1-1; CDR3: CASSNGQGRTNTEAFF
V: TRBV6-5; length: 13; J: TRBJ2-7; CDR3: CASRPGQSYEQYF
V: TRBV28; length: 14; J: TRBJ1-5; CDR3: CASSLNRRDQPQHF
V: TRBV4-2; length: 15; J: TRBJ1-2; CDR3: CASSQDGLQADGYTF
V: TRBV7-2; length: 15; J: TRBJ2-2; CDR3: CASSFGQGNTGELFF
V: TRBV7-9; length: 11; J: TRBJ1-2; CDR3: CASSDNYGYTF
V: TRBV14; length: 14; J: TRBJ2-7; CDR3: CASSQKLRFGEQYF
V: TRBV3-1/TRBV3-2; length: 14; J: TRBJ1-2; CDR3: CASSQNRGDYGYTF
V: TRBV7-9; length: 16; J: TRBJ2-5; CDR3: CASSTRLQGSRETQYF
V: TRBV24-1; length: 16; J: TRBJ2-1; CDR3: CATSDVRGTGGRGQFF
V: TRBV27; length: 16; J: TRBJ1-5; CDR3: CASSVGRAREKQPQHF
V: TRBV7-9; length: 15; J: TRBJ1-5; CDR3: CASSEQGAVNQPQHF
V: TRBV24-1; length: 15; J: TRBJ2-1; CDR3: CATSDRRGDYNEQFF
V: TRBV21-1; length: 17; J: TRBJ2-1; CDR3: CASSKGKARDRRNEQFF
V: TRBV28; length: 15; J: TRBJ1-6; CDR3: CASSEDRDYNSPLHF
V: TRBV4-1; length: 16; J: TRBJ1-6; CDR3: CASSQEFPGLGSPLHF
V: TRBV4-1; length: 15; J: TRBJ1-3; CDR3: CASSQPLLSGNTIYF
V: TRBV2; length: 13; J: TRBJ2-5; CDR3: CASSQVLRETQYF
V: TRBV7-3; length: 14; J: TRBJ2-5; CDR3: CASSENANQGTQYF
V: TRBV28; length: 17; J: TRBJ1-5; CDR3: CASSSTPGQHSNQPQHF
V: TRBV4-3; length: 15; J: TRBJ1-2; CDR3: CASSPQGAADYGYTF
V: TRBV6-5; length: 13; J: TRBJ1-1; CDR3: CARSRDLNTEAFF
V: TRBV11-3; length: 14; J: TRBJ1-1; CDR3: CASSLITGSTEAFF